This record covers a single TCR beta chain. This clone was observed a few times. This receptor's antigen is unknown. No much larger clone is present one base from it, and per-base qualities are unavailable. Cut back by 5 bases and 0 bases, the V and J ends lie 12 bases apart. Including the terminal cysteine and phenylalanine, the CDR3 comprises 15 residues. Only CDR3 DNA is held: 45 bases, read in frame from base 1. In the germline V gene (reference sequence), CDR1 corresponds to MNHNY and CDR2 to SVGAGI. The donors were healthy, HIV-negative adults with no recently reported acute infections or vaccinations. Every donor was a Caucasian adult residing in Nashville, Tennessee, USA. In the unsorted samples, 90 million or so PBMCs were counted, and genomic DNA was extracted using the QIAamp DNA Blood Mini kit. Blood was obtained by leukapheresis, after which PBMCs were separated by Ficoll-Histopaque density gradient centrifugation and cryopreserved in liquid nitrogen vapor phase.

This sample was included in a study of shared clonotypes between healthy human individuals (dated by TCRdb to about 2020). About the study as a whole: The cohort comprised a couple of women and three men aged 18 to 49 years. Different laboratories and diverse techniques were used to prepare libraries and sequence TCR repertoires, to increase sequencing depth and limit assay-specific biases. To estimate repertoire size and how much clonotypes are shared between individuals, the study performed deep sequencing of blood TCR repertoires from about five healthy adults. Leukapheresis yielded between about 0.94 and 8.9 billion PBMCs per donor.

Using the deep immunoSEQ assay, multiplex PCR amplified TCR CDR3 regions from genomic DNA. Extracted genomic DNA from each cell subset was spread evenly across all wells of several immunoSEQ 96-well plates, with each plate serving as a replicate. For unsorted PBMC, each replicate PCR was loaded with approximately 320 ng genomic DNA, equivalent to 25,000 to 35,000 T cell genomes. Ten immunoSEQ deep assay plates were used to sequence the unsorted PBMC genomic DNA. Purified libraries were measured with a Qubit 3.0 fluorometer, size-checked on a Bioanalyzer 2100, and measured again with the KAPA Library Quantification kit. A separate single-read 150-cycle Illumina NextSeq 550 flow cell was used to sequence each immunoSEQ 96-well plate. As for how the authors treated the data: Because the immunoSEQ output held only junctional sequences and lacked quality scores, the filtering could not match the filtering applied to full-length reads. To assign V/J genes and CDR3, sequences were annotated against IMGT germline references using PyIR, a Python wrapper for IgBLAST v1.9. Reads were filtered out if the reads had weak V/J assignments (E-value above 1e-6), no CDR3, stop codons, out-of-frame junctions, or ambiguous translated residues. V3J clonotypes were defined as sequences sharing the same inferred V gene, J gene, and CDR3 amino acid sequence. Percentage overlap between repertoires was computed as shared unique clonotypes divided by the size of the smaller repertoire. RTK rarefaction, the Chao1 estimator, and Recon v2.1 estimates of unobserved clonotypes were used to assess repertoire richness. Not all clones reach the TCRdb copy of this immuneACCESS table, which keeps in-frame sequences only. Checked studies attribute under half of the gap to unresolved V genes and leave the rest unexplained. The V and J calls and clone size are taken from that table; D and trimming were inferred from the DNA. This sample comprises 450,000 to 500,000 clones, about 79% of them detected only once. Of the sample, 10% to 15% is held by the ten largest clones.

Overall results and qualifications from the work: Pairwise subsampling indicated that sequencing depth was expected to affect the degree of clonotype sharing among donors. The small number of donors limited the genetic and exposure-history diversity represented. Sampling was limited to blood, and TCR repertoires in tissue likely differ from TCR repertoires in blood.

Sequenced material: PBMCs. The chain is assembled from TRBV6-6 and TRBJ2-3; the D segment could be TRBD2, given 6 matching bases. This receptor was identified in a woman aged 40-49 years in good health. Some clones in this sample may be carry-over from other donors' samples. The CDR3 here reads CASSPGLYSTDTQYF. DNA sequence: TGTGCCAGCAGTCCGGGACTTTATAGCACAGATACGCAGTATTTT.